This is a list of T cell receptor beta chains from one sample in a study of OX40 agonist ivuxolimab in advanced cancers. Repertoires were generated with immunoSEQ multiplex PCR, while TCRdb's copy carries only in-frame clones and drops some. The sample includes about 34,000 clones, over 75% of them seen just once. The sample consisted of CD4+ or CD8+ T cells sorted from blood, taken in a trial of the OX40 agonist ivuxolimab. The source is an adult with an advanced solid tumor such as melanoma, head and neck, liver or kidney cancer. CDR3s include the opening cysteine and the closing phenylalanine or tryptophan. Each record gives: D gene, V gene, J gene, clone size, CDR3 length, CDR3 protein, CDR3 DNA. The D gene is left open where the match is weak. The size entry is marked missing in some rows and otherwise reads once, few, many or a size class.

TRBD1	TRBV7-9	TRBJ2-5	once	14	CASSQGALQETQYF	TGTGCCAGCAGCCAGGGGGCGCTCCAAGAGACCCAGTACTTC
NA	TRBV14	TRBJ2-3	NA	12	CASSPRQDTQYF	TGTGCCAGCAGCCCACGCCAAGATACGCAGTATTTT
TRBD1	TRBV5-5	TRBJ1-1	NA	13	CASSRQGGTEAFF	TGTGCCAGCAGTCGACAGGGCGGCACTGAAGCTTTCTTT
TRBD1	TRBV9	TRBJ1-4	once	15	CASSVARGRNEKLFF	TGTGCCAGCAGCGTAGCCAGGGGGCGGAATGAAAAACTGTTTTTT
NA	TRBV10-3	TRBJ2-4	NA	14	CAISGDGLRDIQYF	TGTGCCATCAGTGGGGATGGCCTCAGGGACATTCAGTACTTC
NA	TRBV28	TRBJ1-6	few	15	CASREDSSYNSPLHF	TGTGCCAGCAGGGAGGACAGCTCCTATAATTCACCCCTCCACTTT
NA	TRBV2	TRBJ1-2	once	14	CASSPRGANYGYTF	TGTGCCAGCAGCCCCAGGGGTGCGAACTATGGCTACACCTTC
NA	TRBV6-1	TRBJ1-5	NA	13	CASRKGLNQPQHF	TGTGCCAGCAGGAAGGGTCTTAATCAGCCCCAGCATTTT
NA	TRBV27	TRBJ2-6	NA	17	CASRLRGDTTGANVLTF	TGTGCCAGCAGGCTTAGGGGGGACACTACTGGGGCCAACGTCCTGACTTTC
NA	TRBV4-1	TRBJ1-4	NA	17	CASSLPRRGRVSEKLFF	TGCGCCAGCAGCCTTCCCCGGCGGGGGCGGGTGAGTGAAAAACTGTTTTTT
NA	TRBV5-1	TRBJ2-2	NA	14	CASKTSTGTGELFF	TGCGCCAGCAAGACCTCCACGGGCACCGGGGAGCTGTTTTTT
NA	TRBV4-1	TRBJ1-6	NA	14	CASSLPPRDSPLHF	TGCGCCAGCAGCCTCCCCCCCAGGGATTCACCCCTCCACTTT
NA	TRBV6-1	TRBJ1-1	NA	17	CASSDSPRHYVDTEAFF	TGTGCCAGCAGTGACAGTCCAAGACACTATGTCGACACTGAAGCTTTCTTT
NA	TRBV29-1	TRBJ2-7	NA	12	CSAGDGPLEQYF	TGCAGCGCCGGGGACGGACCCCTCGAGCAGTACTTC
TRBD1	TRBV28	TRBJ2-1	NA	16	CASSRLDRDPYNEQFF	TGTGCCAGCAGTAGACTGGACAGGGATCCCTACAATGAGCAGTTCTTC
TRBD1	TRBV28	TRBJ1-2	NA	13	CASRKQGEYGYTF	TGTGCCAGCAGGAAACAGGGGGAATATGGCTACACCTTC
NA	TRBV5-1	TRBJ1-5	medium-sized	15	CASSVGPEDNQPQHF	TGCGCCAGCAGCGTAGGACCAGAGGACAATCAGCCCCAGCATTTT
TRBD1	TRBV28	TRBJ2-3	NA	15	CASSSDRVSTDTQYF	TGTGCCAGCAGTTCAGACAGGGTCTCAACAGATACGCAGTATTTT
TRBD2	TRBV19	TRBJ2-3	few	16	CASSILAAGGTDTQYF	TGTGCCAGTAGTATACTGGCAGCGGGGGGCACAGATACGCAGTATTTT
NA	TRBV7-9	TRBJ2-7	few	13	CASSLESAYEQYF	TGTGCCAGCAGCTTAGAGTCAGCTTACGAGCAGTACTTC
NA	TRBV29-1	TRBJ2-7	NA	12	CSVARGEYEQYF	TGCAGCGTTGCCAGGGGTGAATACGAGCAGTACTTC
NA	TRBV5-1	TRBJ1-1	few	12	CASSLGWTEAFF	TGCGCCAGCAGCTTGGGGTGGACTGAAGCTTTCTTT
TRBD1	TRBV30	TRBJ2-7	few	12	CAWTDRGYEQYF	TGTGCCTGGACGGACAGGGGCTACGAGCAGTACTTC
NA	TRBV10-2	TRBJ2-3	NA	12	CASSVVADTQYF	TGCGCCAGCAGTGTGGTAGCAGATACGCAGTATTTT
TRBD2	TRBV19	TRBJ2-7	once	13	CASKAGGTYEQYF	TGTGCCAGTAAGGCGGGGGGAACCTACGAGCAGTACTTC
NA	TRBV19	TRBJ1-1	NA	14	CASSINRVDTEAFF	TGTGCCAGTAGTATCAACAGGGTAGATACTGAAGCTTTCTTT
NA	TRBV11-2	TRBJ1-1	NA	16	CASSTLQGLQRVEAFF	TGTGCCAGCAGCACTCTGCAGGGTCTACAAAGGGTTGAAGCTTTCTTT
NA	TRBV7-9	TRBJ2-4	NA	16	CASSLAGTLAKNIQYF	TGTGCCAGCAGCTTAGCTGGAACCCTAGCCAAAAACATTCAGTACTTC
NA	TRBV9	TRBJ1-1	NA	16	CASSTVEGDLNTEAFF	TGTGCCAGCAGCACCGTGGAGGGGGACTTGAACACTGAAGCTTTCTTT
TRBD1	TRBV5-1	TRBJ1-4	NA	17	CASSLFGQGVANEKLFF	TGCGCCAGCAGCTTGTTCGGCCAGGGGGTCGCTAATGAAAAACTGTTTTTT
TRBD1	TRBV7-9	TRBJ2-3	NA	17	CASRWGQGQTSADTQYF	TGTGCCAGCAGGTGGGGACAGGGCCAAACTTCCGCGGATACGCAGTATTTT
NA	TRBV5-1	TRBJ1-1	NA	14	CASSLRAEETEAFF	TGCGCCAGCAGCTTGAGGGCAGAGGAGACTGAAGCTTTCTTT
NA	TRBV5-1	TRBJ2-7	NA	14	CASSLGRDFYEQYF	TGCGCCAGCAGCTTGGGAAGGGACTTCTACGAGCAGTACTTC
TRBD1	TRBV7-8	TRBJ1-5	NA	18	CASSPGRPGQRMNQPQHF	TGTGCCAGCAGCCCTGGCCGACCGGGACAGAGGATGAATCAGCCCCAGCATTTT
TRBD1	TRBV5-1	TRBJ1-1	NA	14	CASSPGTGRPEAFF	TGCGCCAGCAGCCCTGGGACAGGGAGGCCTGAAGCTTTCTTT
NA	TRBV11-2	TRBJ1-1	NA	15	CASSLITGRDTEAFF	TGTGCCAGCAGCTTAATAACAGGGCGGGACACTGAAGCTTTCTTT
NA	TRBV6-1	TRBJ1-1	NA	16	CASSEYKASGSTEAFF	TGTGCCAGCAGTGAATACAAGGCGTCTGGTTCCACTGAAGCTTTCTTT
TRBD1	TRBV9	TRBJ2-5	NA	15	CASSALGQGQETQYF	TGTGCCAGCAGCGCCCTGGGACAGGGACAAGAGACCCAGTACTTC
TRBD2	TRBV2	TRBJ2-5	once	14	CASKAAGGQETQYF	TGTGCCAGCAAAGCTGCGGGGGGGCAAGAGACCCAGTACTTC
TRBD1	TRBV7-9	TRBJ1-2	NA	15	CASSLAGQGEVGYTF	TGTGCCAGCAGCTTAGCGGGACAGGGGGAAGTTGGCTACACCTTC
TRBD2	TRBV7-9	TRBJ2-5	NA	17	CASSLKSASGGWETQYF	TGTGCCAGCAGCTTAAAATCGGCTAGCGGGGGCTGGGAGACCCAGTACTTC
TRBD2	TRBV27	TRBJ2-2	NA	12	CASRTSPGELFF	TGTGCCAGCAGGACTAGCCCCGGGGAGCTGTTTTTT
NA	TRBV2	TRBJ1-1	NA	14	CASSDGGMNTEAFF	TGTGCCAGCAGTGATGGAGGCATGAACACTGAAGCTTTCTTT
NA	TRBV11-2	TRBJ1-1	few	13	CASSLGFNTEAFF	TGTGCCAGCAGCTTGGGATTCAACACTGAAGCTTTCTTT
TRBD1	TRBV5-5	TRBJ1-3	NA	16	CASSYRTGALGNTIYF	TGTGCCAGCAGCTATCGGACAGGGGCCCTGGGAAACACCATATATTTT
NA	TRBV18	TRBJ2-2	NA	14	CASSPGITTGELFF	TGTGCCAGCTCACCGGGGATAACCACCGGGGAGCTGTTTTTT
TRBD1	TRBV9	TRBJ2-3	NA	16	CASSSGTGSSTDTQYF	TGTGCCAGCAGCTCCGGGACAGGGTCTAGCACAGATACGCAGTATTTT
TRBD2	TRBV7-2	TRBJ2-1	NA	15	CASSLGLAGGIEQFF	TGTGCCAGCAGCTTGGGACTAGCGGGGGGGATTGAGCAGTTCTTC
NA	TRBV15	TRBJ1-3	NA	15	CATSRDRSPRDTIYF	TGTGCCACCAGCAGAGATAGAAGTCCGAGGGACACCATATATTTT
NA	TRBV6-5	TRBJ1-3	NA	14	CASSYGSSGNTIYF	TGTGCCAGCAGTTACGGTTCCTCTGGAAACACCATATATTTT
NA	TRBV18	TRBJ2-7	NA	12	CASSPRLSEQYF	TGTGCCAGCTCACCTCGACTCTCAGAGCAGTACTTC
TRBD1	TRBV7-9	TRBJ1-1	NA	15	CASSQGTGKFFEAFF	TGTGCCAGCAGCCAAGGGACAGGGAAATTTTTTGAAGCTTTCTTT
TRBD1	TRBV5-1	TRBJ2-1	NA	15	CASSLVDRGHNEQFF	TGCGCCAGCAGCTTGGTGGACAGGGGGCACAATGAGCAGTTCTTC
NA	TRBV4-1	TRBJ1-1	NA	11	CASSQDFEKRF	TGCGCCAGCAGCCAAGATTTTGAGAAGAGATTT
NA	TRBV7-2	TRBJ1-3	NA	13	CASSLLLENTIYF	TGTGCCAGCAGCTTACTCCTGGAAAACACCATATATTTT
TRBD1	TRBV11-2	TRBJ1-1	once	12	CASSSDRGRAFF	TGTGCCAGCAGCTCGGACAGGGGGCGAGCTTTCTTT
TRBD1	TRBV2	TRBJ1-6	few	13	CASRDRENSPLHF	TGTGCCAGTAGGGACAGGGAAAATTCACCCCTCCACTTT
TRBD2	TRBV2	TRBJ2-1	NA	16	CASSELASGLYNEQFF	TGTGCCAGCAGTGAACTAGCTAGCGGGCTTTACAATGAGCAGTTCTTC
NA	TRBV6-5	TRBJ1-2	few	14	CASSTYQGNYGYTF	TGTGCCAGCAGTACCTATCAGGGAAACTATGGCTACACCTTC